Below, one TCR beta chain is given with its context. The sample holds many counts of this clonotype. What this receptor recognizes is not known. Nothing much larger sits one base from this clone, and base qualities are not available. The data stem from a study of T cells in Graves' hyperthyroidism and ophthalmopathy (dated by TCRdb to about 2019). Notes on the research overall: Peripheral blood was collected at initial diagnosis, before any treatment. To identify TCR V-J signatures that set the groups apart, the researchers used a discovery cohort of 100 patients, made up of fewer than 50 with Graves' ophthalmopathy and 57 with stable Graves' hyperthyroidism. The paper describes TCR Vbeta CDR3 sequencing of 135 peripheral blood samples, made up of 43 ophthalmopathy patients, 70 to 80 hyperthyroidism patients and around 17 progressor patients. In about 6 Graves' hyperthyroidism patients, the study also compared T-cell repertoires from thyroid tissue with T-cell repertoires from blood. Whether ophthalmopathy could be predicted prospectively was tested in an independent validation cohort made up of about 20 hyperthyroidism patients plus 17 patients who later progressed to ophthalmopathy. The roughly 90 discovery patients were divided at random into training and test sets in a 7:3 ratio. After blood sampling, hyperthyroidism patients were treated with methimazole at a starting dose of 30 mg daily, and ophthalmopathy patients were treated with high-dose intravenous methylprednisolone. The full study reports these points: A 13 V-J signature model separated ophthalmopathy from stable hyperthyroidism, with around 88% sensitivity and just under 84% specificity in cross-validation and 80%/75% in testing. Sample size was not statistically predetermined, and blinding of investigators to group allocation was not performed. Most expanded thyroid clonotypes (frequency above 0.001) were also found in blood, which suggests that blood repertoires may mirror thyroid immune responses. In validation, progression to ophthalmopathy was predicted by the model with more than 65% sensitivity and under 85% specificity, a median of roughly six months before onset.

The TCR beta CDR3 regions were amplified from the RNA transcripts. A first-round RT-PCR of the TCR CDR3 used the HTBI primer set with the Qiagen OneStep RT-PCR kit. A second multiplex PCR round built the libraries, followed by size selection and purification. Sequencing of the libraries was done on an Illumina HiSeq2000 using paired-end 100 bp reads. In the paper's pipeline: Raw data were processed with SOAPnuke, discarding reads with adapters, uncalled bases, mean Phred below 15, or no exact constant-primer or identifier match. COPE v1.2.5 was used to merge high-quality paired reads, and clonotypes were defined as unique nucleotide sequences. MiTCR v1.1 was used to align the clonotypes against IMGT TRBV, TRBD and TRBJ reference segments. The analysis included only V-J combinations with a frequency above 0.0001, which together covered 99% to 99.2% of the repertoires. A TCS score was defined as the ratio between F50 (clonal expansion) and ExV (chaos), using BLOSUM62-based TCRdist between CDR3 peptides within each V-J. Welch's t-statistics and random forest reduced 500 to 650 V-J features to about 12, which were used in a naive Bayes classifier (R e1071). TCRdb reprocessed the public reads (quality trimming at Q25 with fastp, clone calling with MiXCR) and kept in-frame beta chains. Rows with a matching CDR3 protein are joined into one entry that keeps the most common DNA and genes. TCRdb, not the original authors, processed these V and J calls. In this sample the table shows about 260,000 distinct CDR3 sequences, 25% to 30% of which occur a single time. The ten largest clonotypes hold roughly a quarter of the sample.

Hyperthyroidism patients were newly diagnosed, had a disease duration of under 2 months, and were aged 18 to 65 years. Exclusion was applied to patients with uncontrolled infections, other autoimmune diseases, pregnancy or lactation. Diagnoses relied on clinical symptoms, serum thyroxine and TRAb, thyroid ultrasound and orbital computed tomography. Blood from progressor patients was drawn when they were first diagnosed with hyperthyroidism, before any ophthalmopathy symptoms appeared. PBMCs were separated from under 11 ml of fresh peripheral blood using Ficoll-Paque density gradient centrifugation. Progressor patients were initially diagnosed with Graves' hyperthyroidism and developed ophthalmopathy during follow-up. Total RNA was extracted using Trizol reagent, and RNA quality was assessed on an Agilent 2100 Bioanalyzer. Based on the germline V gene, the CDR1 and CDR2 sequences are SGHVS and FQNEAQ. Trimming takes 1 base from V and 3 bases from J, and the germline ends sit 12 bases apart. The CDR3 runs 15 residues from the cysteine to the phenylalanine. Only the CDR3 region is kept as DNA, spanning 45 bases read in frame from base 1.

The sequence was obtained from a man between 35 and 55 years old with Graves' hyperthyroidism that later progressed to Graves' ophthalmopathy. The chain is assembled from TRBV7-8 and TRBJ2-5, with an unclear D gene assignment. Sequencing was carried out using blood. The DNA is TGTGCCAGCAGCTTAGGTTCGAGGATAGAAGAGACCCAGTACTTC. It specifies CASSLGSRIEETQYF.